These 10 T cell receptor beta chains share one sample of origin, sequenced in a study of blood T cells in healthy people across ages. Alongside a J-beta primer mix, a sample-barcoded 5' primer served in a second PCR lasting about 7 to 12 cycles. TCRdb processed the 5' RACE reads anew with MiXCR; each CDR3 protein has one entry. The data hold 630,000 or so distinct CDR3 sequences, with approximately 30% observed a single time. Specimen: blood. Receptors were obtained from a woman over 75 in good health.

This clonotype was seen repeatedly, ten times or more. This chain connects TRBV7-9 to TRBJ2-7; 10 bases fit TRBD2. V was pared by 4 bases and J by 5 bases, with 5 bases of the junction left unmatched. The CDR3 length is 14 residues. Germline V gene sequence: CDR1 SEHNR, CDR2 FQNEAQ (reference sequence). Here the CDR3 DNA reads TGTGCCAGCAGCTCCACTAGCGGGGAAGACGAGCAGTACTTC. Protein sequence: CASSSTSGEDEQYF.

This clonotype has at least ten counts. This sequence joins TRBV20-1 and TRBJ2-1; 12 bases are shared with TRBD2. Germline V lookup: CDR1 DFQATT, CDR2 SNEGSKA (reference sequence). The CDR3 has 16 residues. V gave up 7 bases and J gave up 8 bases; unmatched junction bases: 15. This CDR3 is CSVIGASGGAIYEQFF. CDR3 coding DNA: TGCAGTGTTATAGGGGCTAGCGGGGGGGCTATCTATGAGCAGTTCTTC.

This clonotype came up many times. This chain uses TRBV6-2 or TRBV6-3 with TRBJ1-1, with 8 bases lining up with TRBD1. This CDR3 is 14 amino acids long. Germline CDR1 MNHEY, CDR2 SVGEGT. With V trimmed by 6 bases and J by 9 bases, 12 bases remained unmatched. The CDR3 region is CASRLDARTGQAFF. The CDR3 nucleotides are TGTGCCAGCAGACTAGACGCTCGGACAGGGCAAGCTTTCTTT.

This clonotype was recorded at least ten times. The V call is TRBV28, the J call TRBJ2-1; D remains unclear. The CDR3 runs to 14 residues. CDR1 is MDHEN and CDR2 is SYDVKM in the germline V gene. V was pared by 7 bases and J by 0 bases, with 10 bases between. The CDR3 region is CASTPLGSYNEQFF. The CDR3 coding sequence is TGTGCCAGCACCCCCTTGGGCTCCTACAATGAGCAGTTCTTC.

This sequence joins TRBV12-3 or TRBV12-4 and TRBJ2-1; no firm D call. V lost 5 bases, J lost 8 bases, and 16 bases lay in between. The CDR3 consists of 14 residues. The CDR3 region is CASSAPPKYDEQFF. CDR3 nucleotides: TGTGCCAGCAGTGCACCACCGAAATACGATGAGCAGTTCTTC.

For the CDR3, the DNA is TGTGCCAGCAGCCGGGACAGGGCGCACTATGGCTACACCTTC. Residues: CASSRDRAHYGYTF. The chain recombines TRBV7-2 with TRBJ1-2; 9 bases line up with TRBD1. V trimming: 5 bases; J trimming: 3 bases; junction bases outside the gene matches: 4. Germline CDR1 SGHTA, CDR2 FQGNSA. This CDR3 has 14 residues.

The chain links TRBV20-1 to TRBJ2-5; 8 bases line up with TRBD2. The ends lost 0 bases at V and 9 bases at J; junction bases unmatched: 12. Germline lookup yields CDR1 DFQATT and CDR2 SNEGSKA (reference sequence). The CDR3 totals 15 residues. In nucleotides, the CDR3 is TGCAGTGCTAGAGATCGGGCGGGGGGACCAAGGGCCCAGTACTTC. Translating gives CSARDRAGGPRAQYF.

With regard to this clonotype: This sequence may be a read error, since a much larger clone differs from it by one base. The chain employs TRBV4-3 and TRBJ2-2; no reliable D call. Germline V lookup: CDR1 LGHNA, CDR2 YSLEER. Trimming pared 4 bases from V and 8 bases from J, leaving 14 bases between. The CDR3 runs to 14 residues. CDR3 loop: CASSRDRLKGELFF. As DNA, the CDR3 is TGCGCCAGCAGCCGAGATCGCCTAAAGGGGGAGCTGTTTTTT.

Worth noting for this clonotype: This may be a read error, as it is one base from a much larger clone. The chain carries TRBV20-1 and TRBJ2-1; D is perhaps TRBD2 (6 bases). V gave up 6 bases and J gave up 6 bases, with 24 bases separating them. The CDR3 sequence is 16 residues long. Germline CDR1 is DFQATT and CDR2 is SNEGSKA (reference sequence). CDR3 in DNA: TGCAGTGCCTTTAATGCCCGAGCGGGTACGTTCAATGAGCAGTTCTTC. This codes for CSAFNARAGTFNEQFF.

This clonotype was counted many times. This sequence joins TRBV4-3 and TRBJ1-1; no clear D. Germline lookup yields CDR1 LGHNA and CDR2 YSLEER. The length of the CDR3 is 15 residues. The V gene lost 0 bases and the J gene lost 1 base, with 9 bases spanning the gap. CDR3 nucleotide sequence: TGCGCCAGCAGCCAAGAGGCACGGGGGAACACTGAAGCTTTCTTT. Translating gives CASSQEARGNTEAFF.